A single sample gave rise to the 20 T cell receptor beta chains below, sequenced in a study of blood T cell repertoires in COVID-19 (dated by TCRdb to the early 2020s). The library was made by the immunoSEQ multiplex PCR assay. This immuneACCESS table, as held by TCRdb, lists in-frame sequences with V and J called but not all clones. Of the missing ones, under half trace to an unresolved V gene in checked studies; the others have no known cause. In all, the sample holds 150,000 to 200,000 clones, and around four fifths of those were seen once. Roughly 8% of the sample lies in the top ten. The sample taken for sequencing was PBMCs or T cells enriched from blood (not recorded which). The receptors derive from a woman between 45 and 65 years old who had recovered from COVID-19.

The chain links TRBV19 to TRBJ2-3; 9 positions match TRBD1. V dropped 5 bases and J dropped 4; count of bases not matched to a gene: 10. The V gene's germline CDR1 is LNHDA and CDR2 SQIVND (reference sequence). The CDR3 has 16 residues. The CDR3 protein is CASSLGDRAFPDTQYF. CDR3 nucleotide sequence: TGTGCCAGTAGTCTAGGGGACAGGGCCTTTCCAGATACGCAGTATTTT.

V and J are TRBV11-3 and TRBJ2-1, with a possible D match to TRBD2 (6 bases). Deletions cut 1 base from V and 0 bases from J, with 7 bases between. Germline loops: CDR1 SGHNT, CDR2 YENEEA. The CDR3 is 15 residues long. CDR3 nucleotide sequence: TGTGCCAGCAGCTTAGCCGGGAGCTCCTACAATGAGCAGTTCTTC. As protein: CASSLAGSSYNEQFF.

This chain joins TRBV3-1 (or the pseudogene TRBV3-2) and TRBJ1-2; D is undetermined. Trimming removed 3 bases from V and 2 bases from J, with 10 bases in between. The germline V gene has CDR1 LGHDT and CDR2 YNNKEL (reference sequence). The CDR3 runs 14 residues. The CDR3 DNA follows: TGTGCCAGCAGCCAGGACGGGAGGAACTATGGCTACACCTTC. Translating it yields CASSQDGRNYGYTF.

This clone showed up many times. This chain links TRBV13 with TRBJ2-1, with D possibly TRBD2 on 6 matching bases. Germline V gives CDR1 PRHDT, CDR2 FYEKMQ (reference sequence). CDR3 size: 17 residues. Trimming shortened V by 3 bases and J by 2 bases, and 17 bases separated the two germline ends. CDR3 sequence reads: CASSLGGVGATYNEQFF. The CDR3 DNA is TGTGCCAGCAGCTTGGGGGGTGTAGGGGCGACCTACAATGAGCAGTTCTTC.

The CDR3 coding sequence is TGTGCCAGCAGTTTCGGGGTGGACTATAATTCACCCCTCCACTTT. The encoded protein is CASSFGVDYNSPLHF. The chain carries TRBV27 and TRBJ1-6; no reliable D call. The V gene's germline CDR1 is MNHEY and CDR2 SMNVEV (reference sequence). The CDR3 runs 15 residues. The V end was cut by 3 bases, the J end by 3 bases, with 9 bases between.

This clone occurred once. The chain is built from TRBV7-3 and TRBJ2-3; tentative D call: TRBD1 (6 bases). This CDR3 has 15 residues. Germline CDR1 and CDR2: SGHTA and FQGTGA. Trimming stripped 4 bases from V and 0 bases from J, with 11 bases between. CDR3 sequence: CASSSDRTSTDTQYF. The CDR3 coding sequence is TGTGCCAGCAGCTCGGACAGAACCAGCACAGATACGCAGTATTTT.

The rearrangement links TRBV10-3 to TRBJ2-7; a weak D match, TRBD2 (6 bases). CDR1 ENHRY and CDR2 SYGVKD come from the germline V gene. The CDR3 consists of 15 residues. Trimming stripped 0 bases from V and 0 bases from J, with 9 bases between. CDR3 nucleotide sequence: TGTGCCATCAGTGAGTCGTCTAGCGCCTCCTACGAGCAGTACTTC. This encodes CAISESSSASYEQYF.

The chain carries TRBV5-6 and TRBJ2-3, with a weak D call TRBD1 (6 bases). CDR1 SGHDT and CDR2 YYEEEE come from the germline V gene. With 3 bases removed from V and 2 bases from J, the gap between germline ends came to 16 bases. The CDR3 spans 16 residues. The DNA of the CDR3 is TGTGCCAGCAGCTGGCTAGGAGACAGGCCCACAGATACGCAGTATTTT. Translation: CASSWLGDRPTDTQYF.

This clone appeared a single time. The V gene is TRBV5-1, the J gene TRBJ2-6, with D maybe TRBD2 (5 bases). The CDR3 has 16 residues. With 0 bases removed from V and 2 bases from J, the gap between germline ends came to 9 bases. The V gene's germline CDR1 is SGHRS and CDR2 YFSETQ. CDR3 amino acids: CASSLGVRAGANVLTF. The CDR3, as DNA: TGCGCCAGCAGCTTGGGGGTGCGGGCTGGGGCCAACGTCCTGACTTTC.

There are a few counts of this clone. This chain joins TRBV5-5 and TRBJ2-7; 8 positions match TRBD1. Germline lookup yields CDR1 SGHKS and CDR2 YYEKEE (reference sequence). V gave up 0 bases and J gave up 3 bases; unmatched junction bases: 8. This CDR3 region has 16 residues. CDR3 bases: TGTGCCAGCAGCTTGGGACAGACAGGGGCCGTCTACGAGCAGTACTTC. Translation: CASSLGQTGAVYEQYF.

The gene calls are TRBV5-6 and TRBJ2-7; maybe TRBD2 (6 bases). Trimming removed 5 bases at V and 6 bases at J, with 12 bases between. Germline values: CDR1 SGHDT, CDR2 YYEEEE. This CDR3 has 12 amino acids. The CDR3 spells CASSRGSGEQYF. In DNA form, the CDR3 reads TGTGCCAGCAGTCGGGGGAGCGGCGAGCAGTACTTC.

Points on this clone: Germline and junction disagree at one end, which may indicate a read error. Written as DNA, the CDR3 is TGTGCCATCACTGAGCGGGACTGGGGATCAGACTATGGCTACACCTTC. Translating gives CAITERDWGSDYGYTF. This chain uses TRBV10-3 with TRBJ1-2, with D possibly matching TRBD1 (5 bases). The germline V gene encodes CDR1 ENHRY and CDR2 SYGVKD. This CDR3 is built from 16 residues.

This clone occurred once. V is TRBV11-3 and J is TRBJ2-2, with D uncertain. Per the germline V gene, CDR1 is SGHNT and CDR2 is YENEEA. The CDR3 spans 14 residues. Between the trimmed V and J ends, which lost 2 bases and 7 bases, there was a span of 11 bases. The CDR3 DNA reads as TGTGCCAGCAGCTTACGTTCGGAGTTCGGGGAGCTGTTTTTT. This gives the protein CASSLRSEFGELFF.

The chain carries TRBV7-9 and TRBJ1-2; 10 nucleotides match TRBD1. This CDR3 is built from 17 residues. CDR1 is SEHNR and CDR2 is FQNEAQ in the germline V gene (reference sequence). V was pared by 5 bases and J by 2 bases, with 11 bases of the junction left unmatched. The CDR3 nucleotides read TGTGCCAGCAGCGTCAGACAGGGGGCTCTGACAAACTATGGCTACACCTTC. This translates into CASSVRQGALTNYGYTF.

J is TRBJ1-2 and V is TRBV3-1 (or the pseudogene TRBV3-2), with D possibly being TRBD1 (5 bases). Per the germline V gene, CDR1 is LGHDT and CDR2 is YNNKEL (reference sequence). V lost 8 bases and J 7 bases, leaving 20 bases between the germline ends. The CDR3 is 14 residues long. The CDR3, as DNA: TGTGCCAGCTCGGAATTAGCAGGGCTGAGTGGCTACACCTTC. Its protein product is CASSELAGLSGYTF.

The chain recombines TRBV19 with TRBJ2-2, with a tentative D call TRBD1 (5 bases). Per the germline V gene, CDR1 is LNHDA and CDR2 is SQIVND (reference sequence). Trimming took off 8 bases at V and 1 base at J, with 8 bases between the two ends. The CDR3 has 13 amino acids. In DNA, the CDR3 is TGTGCCAGTCGAGACAGGAACACCGGGGAGCTGTTTTTT. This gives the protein CASRDRNTGELFF.

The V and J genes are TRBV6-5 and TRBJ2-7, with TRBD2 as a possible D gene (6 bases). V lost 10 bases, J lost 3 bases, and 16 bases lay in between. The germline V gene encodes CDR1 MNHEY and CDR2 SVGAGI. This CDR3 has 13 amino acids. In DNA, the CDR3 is TGTGCCACGGGTCGGGGAGGCTACTACGAGCAGTACTTC. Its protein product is CATGRGGYYEQYF.

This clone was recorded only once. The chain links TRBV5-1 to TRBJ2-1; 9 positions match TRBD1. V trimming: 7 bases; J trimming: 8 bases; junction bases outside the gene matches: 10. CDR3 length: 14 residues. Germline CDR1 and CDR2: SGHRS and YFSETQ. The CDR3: CASGEQGARYEQFF. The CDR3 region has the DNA TGCGCCAGCGGGGAACAGGGGGCACGGTATGAGCAGTTCTTC.

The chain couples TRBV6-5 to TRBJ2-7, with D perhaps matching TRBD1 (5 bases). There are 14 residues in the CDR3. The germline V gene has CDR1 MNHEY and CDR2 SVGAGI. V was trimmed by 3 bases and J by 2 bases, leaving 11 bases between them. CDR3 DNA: TGTGCCAGCAGTTATGGGCAGGGCCCCTACGAGCAGTACTTC. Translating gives CASSYGQGPYEQYF.

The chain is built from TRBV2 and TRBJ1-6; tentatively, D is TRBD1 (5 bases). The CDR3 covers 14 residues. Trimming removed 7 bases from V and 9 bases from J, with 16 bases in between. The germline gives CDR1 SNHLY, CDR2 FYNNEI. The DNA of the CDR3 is TGTGCCAGCATATACCCCGGGGGGGGTTCACCCCTCCACTTT. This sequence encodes CASIYPGGGSPLHF. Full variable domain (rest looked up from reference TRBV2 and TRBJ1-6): EPEVTQTPSHQVTQMGQEVILRCVPISNHLYFYWYRQILGQKVEFLVSFYNNEISEKSEIFDDQFSVERPDGSNFTLKIRSTKLEDSAMYFCASIYPGGGSPLHFGNGTRLTVT.